Listed here are 28 T cell receptor beta chains from one sample, sequenced in a study of spatial heterogeneity in lung cancer. TCRdb independently ran MiXCR on the 5' RACE reads; one entry per CDR3 protein. Of 35,000 to 55,000 distinct CDR3 sequences listed, over 6.5% are singletons. The time point is: sample taken at primary tumor resection. The source material was PBMCs, sampled at surgery. The receptors stem from a female donor with early-stage non-small cell lung cancer.

This clonotype has at least ten counts. The chain uses TRBV18 and TRBJ2-5; D is unclear. CDR1 KGHSH and CDR2 LQKENI come from the germline V gene. This CDR3 spans 12 amino acids. The V end lost 6 bases, the J end lost 2 bases, and 7 bases lay between the germline ends. CDR3 sequence reads: CASSALQETQYF. The CDR3 nucleotides are TGTGCCAGCTCGGCCCTTCAAGAGACCCAGTACTTC.

This clonotype was counted at least ten times. The J gene is TRBJ2-3, the V gene TRBV29-1; D is undetermined. The CDR3 is made up of 15 amino acids. Germline loops: CDR1 SQVTM, CDR2 ANQGSEA. Trimming shortened V by 8 bases and J by 4 bases, and 22 bases separated the two germline ends. This chain's CDR3 is CSTSSGWGMADTQYF. The CDR3 DNA is TGCAGCACCTCGAGTGGATGGGGAATGGCAGATACGCAGTATTTT.

The table lists this clonotype with many counts. V gene TRBV7-2 combines with J gene TRBJ2-4, with D perhaps matching TRBD1 (6 bases). The V gene's germline CDR1 is SGHTA and CDR2 FQGNSA. V lost 1 base, J lost 8 bases, and 12 bases lay in between. This CDR3 spans 14 amino acids. The CDR3 here is CASSLGGGRDIQYF. The CDR3 nucleotides are TGTGCCAGCAGCTTAGGAGGGGGAAGGGACATTCAGTACTTC.

This clonotype was detected ten times or more. The genes are TRBV5-1 and TRBJ2-5, with a weak D call TRBD1 (6 bases). V was pared by 4 bases and J by 2 bases, with 12 bases between. The CDR3 consists of 14 residues. Germline CDR1 and CDR2: SGHRS and YFSETQ. The CDR3 reads CASSPGQPQETQYF. CDR3 sequence (DNA): TGCGCCAGCAGCCCAGGACAGCCACAAGAGACCCAGTACTTC.

The table lists this clonotype with many counts. The chain links TRBV29-1 to TRBJ1-1; a possible D gene is TRBD1 (5 bases). This CDR3 spans 11 amino acids. Germline CDR1 and CDR2: SQVTM and ANQGSEA. V was shortened by 4 bases and J by 7 bases, with 10 bases between the two germline ends. CDR3 DNA sequence: TGCAGCGTTGGGGACTATAGTGAAGCTTTCTTT. Amino acids: CSVGDYSEAFF.

This clonotype was observed many times. The CDR3 DNA reads as TGTGCCAGCAGCCCCGGGGGCACAGATACGCAGTATTTT. Amino acid sequence: CASSPGGTDTQYF. The chain combines TRBV3-1 with TRBJ2-3, with a tentative D call TRBD2 (5 bases). CDR3 length: 13 residues. V lost 4 bases to trimming and J lost 1 base, with 6 bases between them. Germline V lookup: CDR1 LGHDT, CDR2 YNNKEL (reference sequence).

This clonotype appeared a few times. The chain has TRBV18 and TRBJ2-7; D perhaps matches TRBD1 (5 bases). In germline, CDR1 is KGHSH, CDR2 LQKENI. The CDR3 sequence is 12 residues long. V dropped 3 bases and J dropped 6 bases, with 9 bases sitting between them. The CDR3, as DNA: TGTGCCAGCTCACCCGGCGACAGCGAGCAGTACTTC. Protein product: CASSPGDSEQYF.

This clonotype turned up a few times. The chain links TRBV7-2 to TRBJ1-2, with a possible D match to TRBD1 (6 bases). Germline loops: CDR1 SGHTA, CDR2 FQGNSA. This CDR3 has 16 residues. Trimming stripped 4 bases from V and 4 bases from J, with 19 bases between. As DNA, the CDR3 is TGTGCCAGCAGCTCAGTGGGAACAGGGTCTAGCTATGGCTACACCTTC. Its translation is CASSSVGTGSSYGYTF. Full variable domain (outside the CDR3, taken from reference TRBV7-2 and TRBJ1-2): GAGVSQSPSNKVTEKGKDVELRCDPISGHTALYWYRQSLGQGLEFLIYFQGNSAPDKSGLPSDRFSAERTGGSVSTLTIQRTQQEDSAVYLCASSSVGTGSSYGYTFGSGTRLTVV.

This clonotype was detected many times. This chain uses TRBV7-9 with TRBJ2-1; the match to TRBD1 covers 7 bases. V was pared by 5 bases and J by 2 bases, with 6 bases of the junction left unmatched. In germline, CDR1 is SEHNR, CDR2 FQNEAQ (reference sequence). The CDR3 is 15 residues long. CDR3 nucleotide sequence: TGTGCCAGCAGCAAAGGACAGGTTACCTACAATGAGCAGTTCTTC. The encoded protein is CASSKGQVTYNEQFF.

At least ten counts were recorded for this clonotype. The chain has TRBV20-1 and TRBJ1-4; 7 positions agree with TRBD1. CDR3 length: 15 amino acids. Germline V gives CDR1 DFQATT, CDR2 SNEGSKA (reference sequence). V was pared by 4 bases and J by 4 bases, with 9 bases of the junction left unmatched. CDR3 DNA: TGCAGTGCTAAACCGGGACAGCTGATTAATGAAAAACTGTTTTTT. Its translation: CSAKPGQLINEKLFF.

This clonotype came up many times. The chain carries TRBV6-1 and TRBJ2-3; no clear D gene. The germline V gene has CDR1 MNHNS and CDR2 SASEGT. V lost 2 bases and J 5 bases, leaving 14 bases between the germline ends. The CDR3 covers 15 residues. As DNA, the CDR3 is TGTGCCAGCAGTGAAATAGGTCCCAAGGAAGATACGCAGTATTTT. This codes for CASSEIGPKEDTQYF.

The chain joins TRBV28 to TRBJ2-6, with 8 positions matching TRBD1. CDR1 and CDR2 from the germline V gene are MDHEN and SYDVKM. The CDR3 is 17 residues long. The J segment lost 1 base and the V segment lost 4 bases, leaving 6 bases of the junction unmatched. The chain's CDR3 is CASSSDRGGSGANVLTF. CDR3 sequence (DNA): TGTGCCAGCAGTTCCGACAGGGGTGGTTCTGGGGCCAACGTCCTGACTTTC.

Ten or more counts support this clonotype. The V gene is TRBV7-2, the J gene TRBJ1-2; possibly TRBD1 for D (6 bases). Germline-derived CDR1 and CDR2 are SGHTA and FQGNSA. Trimming removed 0 bases at V and 11 bases at J, with 13 bases between. The CDR3 is 13 amino acids. This CDR3 reads CASSLALRGGYTF. DNA for the CDR3: TGTGCCAGCAGCTTAGCGCTCAGGGGCGGGTACACCTTC.

J is TRBJ1-2 and V is TRBV7-3; D is possibly TRBD1 (6 bases). V was clipped by 5 bases and J by 5 bases, with 18 bases between them. The CDR3 is made up of 15 amino acids. Germline CDR1 is SGHTA and CDR2 is FQGTGA. The CDR3 region is CASSLNGGALYGYTF. As DNA, the CDR3 is TGTGCCAGCAGCCTGAACGGGGGCGCTTTGTATGGCTACACCTTC.

The chain employs TRBV7-2 and TRBJ1-5; the D gene is possibly TRBD1 (5 bases). The CDR3 spans 15 residues. Trimming cost V 1 base and J 7 bases, with 14 bases left between them. CDR1 is SGHTA, CDR2 FQGNSA, per germline. CDR3 residues: CASSLVGGSRQPQHF. The DNA of the CDR3 is TGTGCCAGCAGCTTAGTTGGGGGGAGTCGGCAGCCCCAGCATTTT.

V usage is TRBV2 and J usage is TRBJ1-1, with D possibly being TRBD1 (5 bases). V was cut by 5 bases and J by 2 bases, with 9 bases left in between. The CDR3 runs 13 residues. Germline CDR1 reads SNHLY; CDR2 reads FYNNEI. This CDR3 reads CASSTDSNTEAFF. The CDR3 DNA reads as TGTGCCAGCAGTACAGACAGCAACACTGAAGCTTTCTTT.

This clonotype was counted between two and nine times. V usage is TRBV6-2 or TRBV6-3 and J usage is TRBJ1-4; D gene unclear. V lost 4 bases, J lost 12 bases, and 15 bases lay in between. The CDR3 is 13 amino acids. Germline CDR1 and CDR2: MNHEY and SVGEGT. In DNA, the CDR3 is TGTGCCAGCAGTTGGACCGACCGTGGGGAACTGTTTTTT. As protein: CASSWTDRGELFF.

This clonotype has at least ten counts. The gene calls are TRBV19 and TRBJ1-5, with D maybe TRBD1 (6 bases). This CDR3 has 14 amino acids. CDR1 is LNHDA, CDR2 SQIVND, per germline (reference sequence). Deletions cut 4 bases from V and 4 bases from J, with 11 bases between. In DNA, the CDR3 is TGTGCCAGTAGTAGGCCAGGGGATAATCAGCCCCAGCATTTT. Translation gives CASSRPGDNQPQHF. The entire variable domain, with the rest obtained from reference TRBV19 and TRBJ1-5, is as follows: DGGITQSPKYLFRKEGQNVTLSCEQNLNHDAMYWYRQDPGQGLRLIYYSQIVNDFQKGDIAEGYSVSREKKESFPLTVTSAQKNPTAFYLCASSRPGDNQPQHFGDGTRLSIL.

This clonotype was picked up many times. This chain joins TRBV5-4 and TRBJ2-1; D might be TRBD2 (6 bases). V lost 1 base to trimming and J lost 5 bases, with 10 bases between them. This CDR3 is built from 14 residues. Germline V lookup: CDR1 SGHNT, CDR2 YYREEE (reference sequence). CDR3 region: CASSLRGTNNEQFF. DNA of the CDR3: TGTGCCAGCAGCTTGCGGGGGACCAACAATGAGCAGTTCTTC.

In this sample, this clonotype turned up a few times. The V call is TRBV5-4, the J call TRBJ2-7; no definite D call. This CDR3 region has 15 residues. The germline V gene has CDR1 SGHNT and CDR2 YYREEE (reference sequence). The V and J ends lost 3 bases and 1 base respectively, with 14 bases between them. CDR3 nucleotide sequence: TGTGCCAGCAGCTCAAGGACCGAGGCGTCCTACGAGCAGTACTTC. Translated, it gives CASSSRTEASYEQYF.

This clonotype was detected ten times or more. The chain recombines TRBV24-1 with TRBJ2-3; 13 nucleotides line up with TRBD2. Per the germline V gene, CDR1 is KGHDR and CDR2 is SFDVKD. V lost 9 bases, J lost 5 bases, and 10 bases stayed unmatched. The CDR3 consists of 16 residues. Here the CDR3 reads CATGLTSGGAGDTQYF. CDR3 coding DNA: TGTGCCACCGGGCTAACTAGCGGGGGGGCCGGAGATACGCAGTATTTT.

This chain uses TRBV4-1 with TRBJ1-5; 7 nucleotides align to TRBD1. J gave up 4 bases and V 1 base, and 7 bases lay outside the gene matches. The CDR3 covers 16 residues. Looked up from germline, CDR1 is MGHRA and CDR2 is YSYEKL. CDR3 nucleotide sequence: TGCGCCAGCAGCCAAGGAATCGACAGGGCTAATCAGCCCCAGCATTTT. Translated, it gives CASSQGIDRANQPQHF.

This clonotype was seen repeatedly, ten times or more. The genes are TRBV12-3 or TRBV12-4 and TRBJ2-3; D gene unclear. V dropped 5 bases and J dropped 9 bases, with 12 bases sitting between them. This CDR3 comprises 12 residues. CDR3 coding DNA: TGTGCCAGCAGTCCCGCGACGGAGACGCAGTATTTT. It encodes CASSPATETQYF.

V usage is TRBV6-1 and J usage is TRBJ1-5, with 7 bases matching TRBD1. The germline gives CDR1 MNHNS, CDR2 SASEGT. CDR3 length: 14 residues. Unmatched junction bases numbered 1, after V lost 2 bases and J lost 3 bases. The CDR3 protein is CASSERGLNQPQHF. As DNA, the CDR3 is TGTGCCAGCAGTGAAAGGGGGCTCAATCAGCCCCAGCATTTT.

This clonotype has a count of ten or more. The V and J genes are TRBV6-2 or TRBV6-3 and TRBJ1-1, with a weak D call TRBD1 (5 bases). Deletions cut 7 bases from V and 3 bases from J, with 21 bases between. CDR1 is MNHEY and CDR2 is SVGEGT in the germline V gene. The CDR3 covers 16 residues. CDR3 in DNA: TGTGCCAGCACAGGGTACGATCCGAACCGGCACACTGAAGCTTTCTTT. This codes for CASTGYDPNRHTEAFF.

This clonotype came up many times. The V call is TRBV14, the J call TRBJ2-3, with 9 bases aligning to TRBD2. The CDR3 totals 16 residues. The V segment lost 4 bases and the J segment 1 base; nucleotides outside the gene matches: 6. Germline V gene lookup returns CDR1 SGHDN and CDR2 FVKESK. The chain's CDR3 is CASSPFRTSGTDTQYF. For the CDR3, the DNA is TGTGCCAGCAGCCCCTTCCGGACTAGCGGCACAGATACGCAGTATTTT.

This clonotype showed up many times. J is TRBJ2-4 and V is TRBV5-6; tentative D call: TRBD1 (5 bases). With 2 bases removed from V and 0 bases from J, the gap between germline ends came to 6 bases. The CDR3 runs 14 residues. Germline V lookup: CDR1 SGHDT, CDR2 YYEEEE. CDR3 DNA sequence: TGTGCCAGCAGCTTCACAGGAGCCAAAAACATTCAGTACTTC. Translation gives CASSFTGAKNIQYF. Based on the CDR3 plus reference TRBV5-6 and TRBJ2-4, the full variable domain is DAGVTQSPTHLIKTRGQQVTLRCSPKSGHDTVSWYQQALGQGPQFIFQYYEEEERQRGNFPDRFSGHQFPNYSSELNVNALLLGDSALYLCASSFTGAKNIQYFGAGTRLSVL.

This clonotype was detected many times. The chain employs TRBV28 and TRBJ2-3; 9 nucleotides line up with TRBD1. Germline CDR1 and CDR2: MDHEN and SYDVKM. J was trimmed by 8 bases and V by 9 bases; bases with no gene match: 15. This CDR3 has 15 residues. In DNA, the CDR3 is TGTGCCAGTCTCCCGGGACAGGGTCCCGGCCTTACGCAGTATTTT. This encodes CASLPGQGPGLTQYF.